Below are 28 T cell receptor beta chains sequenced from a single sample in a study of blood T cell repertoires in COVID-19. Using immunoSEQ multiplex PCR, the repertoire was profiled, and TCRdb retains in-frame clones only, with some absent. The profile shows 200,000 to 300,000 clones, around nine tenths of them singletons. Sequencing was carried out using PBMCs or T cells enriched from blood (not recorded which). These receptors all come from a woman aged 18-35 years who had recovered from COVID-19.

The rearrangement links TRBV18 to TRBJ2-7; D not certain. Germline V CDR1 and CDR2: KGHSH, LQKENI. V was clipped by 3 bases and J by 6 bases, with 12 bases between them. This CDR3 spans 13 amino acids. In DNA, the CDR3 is TGTGCCAGCTCACCGGGCTCCTCAGGCGAGCAGTACTTC. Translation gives CASSPGSSGEQYF. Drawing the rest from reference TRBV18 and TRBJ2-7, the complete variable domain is NAGVMQNPRHLVRRRGQEARLRCSPMKGHSHVYWYRQLPEEGLKFMVYLQKENIIDESGMPKERFSAEFPKEGPSILRIQQVVRGDSAAYFCASSPGSSGEQYFGPGTRLTVT.

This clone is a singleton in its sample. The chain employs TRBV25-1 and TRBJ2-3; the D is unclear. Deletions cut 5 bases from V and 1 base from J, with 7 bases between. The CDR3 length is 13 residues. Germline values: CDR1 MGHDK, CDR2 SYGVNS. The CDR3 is CASSLSGTDTQYF. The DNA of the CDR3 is TGTGCCAGCAGTCTCTCAGGCACAGATACGCAGTATTTT.

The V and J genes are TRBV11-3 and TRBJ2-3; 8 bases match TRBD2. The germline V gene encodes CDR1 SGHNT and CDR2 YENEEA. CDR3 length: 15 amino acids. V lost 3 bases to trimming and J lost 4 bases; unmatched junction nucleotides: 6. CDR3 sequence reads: CASSLGLAGADTQYF. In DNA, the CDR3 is TGTGCCAGCAGCTTGGGGCTAGCGGGTGCAGATACGCAGTATTTT.

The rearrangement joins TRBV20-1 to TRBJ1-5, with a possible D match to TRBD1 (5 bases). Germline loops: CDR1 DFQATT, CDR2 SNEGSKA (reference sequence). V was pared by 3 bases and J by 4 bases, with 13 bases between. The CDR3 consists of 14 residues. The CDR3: CSASPGRINQPQHF. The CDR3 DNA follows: TGCAGTGCTAGTCCAGGGAGGATTAATCAGCCCCAGCATTTT.

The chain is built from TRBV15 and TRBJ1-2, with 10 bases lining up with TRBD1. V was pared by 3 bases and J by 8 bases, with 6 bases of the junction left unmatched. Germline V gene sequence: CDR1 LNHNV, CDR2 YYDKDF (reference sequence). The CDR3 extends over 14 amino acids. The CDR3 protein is CATSRDRGLRGYTF. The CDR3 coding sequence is TGTGCCACCAGCAGGGACAGGGGGTTGCGAGGCTACACCTTC.

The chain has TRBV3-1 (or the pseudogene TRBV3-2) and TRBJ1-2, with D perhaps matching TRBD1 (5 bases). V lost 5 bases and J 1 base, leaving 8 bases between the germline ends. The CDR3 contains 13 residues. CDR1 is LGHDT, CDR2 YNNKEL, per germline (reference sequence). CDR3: CASSSTDNYGYTF. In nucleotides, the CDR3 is TGTGCCAGCAGCTCGACAGATAACTATGGCTACACCTTC.

The CDR3: CASSDTPQGLDGYTF. Written as DNA, the CDR3 is TGTGCCAGCAGTGACACGCCACAGGGTTTGGATGGCTACACCTTC. The rearrangement links TRBV6-4 to TRBJ1-2; a possible D gene is TRBD1 (6 bases). Germline V gene sequence: CDR1 MRHNA, CDR2 SNTAGT. V lost 2 bases and J 6 bases, leaving 16 bases between the germline ends. This CDR3 has 15 residues.

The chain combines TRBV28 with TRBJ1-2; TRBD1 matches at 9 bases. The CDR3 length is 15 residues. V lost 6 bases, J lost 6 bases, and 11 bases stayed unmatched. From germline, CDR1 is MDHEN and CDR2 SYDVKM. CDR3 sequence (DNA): TGTGCCAGCAGCAAACATACAGGGGGCGAGGATGGCTACACCTTC. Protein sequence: CASSKHTGGEDGYTF.

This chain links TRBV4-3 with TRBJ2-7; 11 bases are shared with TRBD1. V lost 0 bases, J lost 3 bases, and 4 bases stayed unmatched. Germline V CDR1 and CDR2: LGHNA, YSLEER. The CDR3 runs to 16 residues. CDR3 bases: TGCGCCAGCAGCCAAGATGGGGGGACAGGGGGCTACGAGCAGTACTTC. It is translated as CASSQDGGTGGYEQYF.

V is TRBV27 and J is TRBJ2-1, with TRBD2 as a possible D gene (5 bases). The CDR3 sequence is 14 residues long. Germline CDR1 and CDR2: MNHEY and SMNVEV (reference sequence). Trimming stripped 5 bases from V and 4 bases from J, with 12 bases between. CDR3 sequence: CASSIGLGYNEQFF. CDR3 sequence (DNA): TGTGCCAGCAGTATTGGACTGGGTTACAATGAGCAGTTCTTC.

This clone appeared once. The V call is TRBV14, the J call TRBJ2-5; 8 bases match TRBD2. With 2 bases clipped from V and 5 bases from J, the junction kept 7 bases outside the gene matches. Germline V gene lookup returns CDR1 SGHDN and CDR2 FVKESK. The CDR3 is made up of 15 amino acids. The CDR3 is CASSQHSGVRETQYF. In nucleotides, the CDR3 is TGTGCCAGCAGCCAACATAGCGGGGTTAGGGAGACCCAGTACTTC.

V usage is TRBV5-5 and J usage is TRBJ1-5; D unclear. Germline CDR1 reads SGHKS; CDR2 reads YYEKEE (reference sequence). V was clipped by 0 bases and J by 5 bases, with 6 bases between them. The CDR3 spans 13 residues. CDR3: CASSLDSHQPQHF. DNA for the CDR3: TGTGCCAGCAGCTTGGACAGTCATCAGCCCCAGCATTTT.

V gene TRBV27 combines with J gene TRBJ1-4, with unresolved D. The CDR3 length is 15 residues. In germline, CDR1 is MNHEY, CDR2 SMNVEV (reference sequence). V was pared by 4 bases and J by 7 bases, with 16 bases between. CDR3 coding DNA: TGTGCCAGCAGTTACTTGCCTCCTCGCCCTGAAAAACTGTTTTTT. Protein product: CASSYLPPRPEKLFF.

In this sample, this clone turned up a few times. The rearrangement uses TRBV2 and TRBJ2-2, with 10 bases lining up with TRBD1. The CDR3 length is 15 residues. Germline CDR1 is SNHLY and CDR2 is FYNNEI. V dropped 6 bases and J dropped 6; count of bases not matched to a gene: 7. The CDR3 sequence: CASRTGTGEAGELFF. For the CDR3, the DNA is TGTGCCAGCAGGACCGGGACAGGGGAAGCCGGGGAGCTGTTTTTT.

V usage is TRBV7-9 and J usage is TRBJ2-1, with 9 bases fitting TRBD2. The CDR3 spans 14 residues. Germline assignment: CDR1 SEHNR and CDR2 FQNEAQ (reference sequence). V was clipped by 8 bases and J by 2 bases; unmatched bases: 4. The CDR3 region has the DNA TGTGCCAGCCAGGGACTAGCAGCCTACAATGAGCAGTTCTTC. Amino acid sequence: CASQGLAAYNEQFF.

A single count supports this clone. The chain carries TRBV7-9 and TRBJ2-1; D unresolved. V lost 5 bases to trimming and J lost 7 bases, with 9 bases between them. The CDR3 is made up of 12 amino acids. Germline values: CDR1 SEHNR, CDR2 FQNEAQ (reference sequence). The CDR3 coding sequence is TGTGCCAGCAGCGGGCTTAAGAATGAGCAGTTCTTC. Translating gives CASSGLKNEQFF.

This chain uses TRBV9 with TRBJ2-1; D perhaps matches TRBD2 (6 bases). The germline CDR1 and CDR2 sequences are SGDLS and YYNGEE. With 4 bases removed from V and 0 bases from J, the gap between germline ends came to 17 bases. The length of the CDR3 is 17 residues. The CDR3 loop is CASSYRLARSSYNEQFF. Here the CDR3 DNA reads TGTGCCAGCAGCTATCGGCTAGCGAGGAGCTCCTACAATGAGCAGTTCTTC.

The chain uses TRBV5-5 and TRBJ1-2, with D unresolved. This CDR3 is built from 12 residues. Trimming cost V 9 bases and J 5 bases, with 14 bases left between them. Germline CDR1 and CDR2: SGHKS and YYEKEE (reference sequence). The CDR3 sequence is CATSEGLYGYTF. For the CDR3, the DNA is TGTGCCACCTCCGAGGGATTATATGGCTACACCTTC.

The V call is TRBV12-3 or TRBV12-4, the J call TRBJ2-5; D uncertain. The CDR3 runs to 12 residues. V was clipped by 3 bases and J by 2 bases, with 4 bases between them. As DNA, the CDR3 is TGTGCCAGCAGTTTTTCACAAGAGACCCAGTACTTC. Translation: CASSFSQETQYF.

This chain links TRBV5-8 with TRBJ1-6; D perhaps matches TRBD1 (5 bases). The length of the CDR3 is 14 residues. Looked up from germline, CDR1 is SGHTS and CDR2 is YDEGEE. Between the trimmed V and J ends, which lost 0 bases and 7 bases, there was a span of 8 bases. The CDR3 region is CASSLDRFNSPLHF. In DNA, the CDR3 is TGTGCCAGCAGCTTGGACAGGTTCAATTCACCCCTCCACTTT. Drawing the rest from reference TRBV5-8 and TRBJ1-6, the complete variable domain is EAGVTQSPTHLIKTRGQQATLRCSPISGHTSVYWYQQALGLGLQFLLWYDEGEERNRGNFPPRFSGRQFPNYSSELNVNALELEDSALYLCASSLDRFNSPLHFGNGTRLTVT.

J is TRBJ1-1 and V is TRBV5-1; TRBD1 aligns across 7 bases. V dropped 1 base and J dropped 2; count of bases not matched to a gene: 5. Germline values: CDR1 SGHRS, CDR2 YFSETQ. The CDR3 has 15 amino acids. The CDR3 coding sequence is TGCGCCAGCAGCTTGTCTGGAGGGGGCAACACTGAAGCTTTCTTT. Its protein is CASSLSGGGNTEAFF.

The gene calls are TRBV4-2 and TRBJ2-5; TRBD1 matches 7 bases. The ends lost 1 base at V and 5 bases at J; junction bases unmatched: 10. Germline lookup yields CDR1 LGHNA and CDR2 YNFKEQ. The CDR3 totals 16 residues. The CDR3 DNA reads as TGTGCCAGCAGCCAAGGCGGTAGGGGGCGAGAGGAGACCCAGTACTTC. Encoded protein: CASSQGGRGREETQYF.

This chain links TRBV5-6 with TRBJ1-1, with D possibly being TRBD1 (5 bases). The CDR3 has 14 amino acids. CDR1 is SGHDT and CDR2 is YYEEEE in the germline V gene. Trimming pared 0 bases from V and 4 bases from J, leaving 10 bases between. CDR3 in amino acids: CASSLGVGGTEAFF. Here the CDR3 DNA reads TGTGCCAGCAGCTTGGGGGTCGGGGGCACTGAAGCTTTCTTT.

The CDR3 region is CASSLVGTGVGEQFF. CDR3 DNA sequence: TGTGCCAGCAGCTTAGTCGGGACAGGGGTCGGTGAGCAGTTCTTC. V is TRBV11-2 and J is TRBJ2-1, with TRBD1 identical over 10 bases. Trimming took 1 base from V and 9 from J; bases not matched to a gene: 6. This CDR3 is 15 amino acids long. Germline V gene lookup returns CDR1 SGHAT and CDR2 FQNNGV.

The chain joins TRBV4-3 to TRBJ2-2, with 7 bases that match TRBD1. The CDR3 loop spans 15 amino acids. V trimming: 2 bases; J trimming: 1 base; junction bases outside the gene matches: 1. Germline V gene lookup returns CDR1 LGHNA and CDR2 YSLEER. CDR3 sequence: CASSQWTGNTGELFF. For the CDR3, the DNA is TGCGCCAGCAGCCAATGGACAGGGAACACCGGGGAGCTGTTTTTT.

CDR3 region: CASSADRGRTDTQYF. The CDR3 DNA follows: TGTGCCAGTAGTGCCGACAGGGGGCGCACAGATACGCAGTATTTT. V and J are TRBV19 and TRBJ2-3; 10 bases fit TRBD1. This CDR3 region has 15 residues. Germline V gives CDR1 LNHDA, CDR2 SQIVND (reference sequence). The ends lost 5 bases at V and 1 base at J; junction bases unmatched: 3.

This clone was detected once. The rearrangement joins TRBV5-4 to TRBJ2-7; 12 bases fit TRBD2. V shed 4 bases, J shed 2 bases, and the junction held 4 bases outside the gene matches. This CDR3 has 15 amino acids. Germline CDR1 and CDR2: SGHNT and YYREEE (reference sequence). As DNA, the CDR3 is TGTGCCAGCAGCCCCCTAGCGGGAGGGCCCTACGAGCAGTACTTC. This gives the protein CASSPLAGGPYEQYF.

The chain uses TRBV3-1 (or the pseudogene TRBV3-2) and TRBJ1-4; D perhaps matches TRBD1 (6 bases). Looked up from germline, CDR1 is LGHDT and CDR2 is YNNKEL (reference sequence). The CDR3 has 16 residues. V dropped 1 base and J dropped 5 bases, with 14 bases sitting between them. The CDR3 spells CASSQGLQGENEKLFF. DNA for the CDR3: TGTGCCAGCAGCCAAGGATTACAGGGAGAGAATGAAAAACTGTTTTTT.